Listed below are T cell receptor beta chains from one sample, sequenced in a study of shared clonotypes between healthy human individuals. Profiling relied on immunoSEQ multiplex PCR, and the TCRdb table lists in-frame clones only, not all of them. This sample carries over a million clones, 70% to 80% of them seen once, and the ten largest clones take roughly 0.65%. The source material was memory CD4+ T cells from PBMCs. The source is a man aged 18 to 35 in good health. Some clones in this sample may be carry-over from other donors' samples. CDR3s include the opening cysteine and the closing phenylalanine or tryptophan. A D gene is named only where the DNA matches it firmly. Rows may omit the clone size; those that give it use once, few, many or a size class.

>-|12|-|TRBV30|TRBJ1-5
CAWSPGFKPQHF
TGTGCCTGGAGCCCGGGTTTCAAGCCCCAGCATTTT
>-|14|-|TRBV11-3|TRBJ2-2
CASSFGGDTGELFF
TGTGCCAGCAGCTTTGGGGGAGACACCGGGGAGCTGTTTTTT
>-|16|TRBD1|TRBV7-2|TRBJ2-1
CASREPGTGVRGEQFF
TGTGCCAGCAGAGAGCCGGGCACAGGGGTCCGGGGTGAGCAGTTCTTC
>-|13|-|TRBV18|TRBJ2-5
CASSPGHRETQYF
TGTGCCAGCTCACCAGGCCACCGGGAGACCCAGTACTTC
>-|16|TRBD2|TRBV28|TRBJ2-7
CASSLFGAGGSYEQYF
TGTGCCAGCAGTTTATTCGGCGCGGGAGGGTCCTACGAGCAGTACTTC
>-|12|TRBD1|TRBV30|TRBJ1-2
CAWMRGRGGYTF
TGTGCCTGGATGAGGGGGCGGGGTGGCTACACCTTC
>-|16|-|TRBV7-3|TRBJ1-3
CASSRVGASSGNTIYF
TGTGCCAGCAGCCGCGTCGGGGCCAGCTCTGGAAACACCATATATTTT
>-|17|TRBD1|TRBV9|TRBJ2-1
CASSVGVSGQGYNEQFF
TGTGCCAGCAGCGTAGGGGTGTCGGGACAGGGCTACAATGAGCAGTTCTTC
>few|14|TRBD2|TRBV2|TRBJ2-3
CATALAGVTDTQYF
TGTGCCACCGCACTAGCGGGTGTCACAGATACGCAGTATTTT
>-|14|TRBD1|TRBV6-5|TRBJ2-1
CASSRGRWGDEQFF
TGTGCCAGCAGCAGGGGGCGGTGGGGCGATGAGCAGTTCTTC
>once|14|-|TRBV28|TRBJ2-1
CASIRQGRVNEQFF
TGTGCCAGCATCCGGCAGGGAAGGGTCAATGAGCAGTTCTTC
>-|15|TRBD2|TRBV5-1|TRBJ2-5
CASSLDPGLSGTQYF
TGCGCCAGCAGCTTGGATCCGGGACTATCAGGGACCCAGTACTTC
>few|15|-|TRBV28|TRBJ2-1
CASSSSQGQSNEQFF
TGTGCCAGCAGTTCGTCACAGGGTCAGTCGAATGAGCAGTTCTTC
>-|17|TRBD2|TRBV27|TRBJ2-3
CASSLRRTSGRLDTQYF
TGTGCCAGCAGTTTAAGACGGACTAGCGGGAGGTTGGATACGCAGTATTTT
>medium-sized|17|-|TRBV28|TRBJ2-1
CASSTGRVQGSYNEQFF
TGTGCCAGCAGTACTGGAAGGGTACAGGGTTCCTACAATGAGCAGTTCTTC
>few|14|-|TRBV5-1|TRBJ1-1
CASSLGPLNTEAFF
TGCGCCAGCAGCTTGGGACCCCTGAACACTGAAGCTTTCTTT
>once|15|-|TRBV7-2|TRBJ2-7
CASSLGSGSYYEQYF
TGTGCCAGCAGCTTAGGGTCCGGTTCCTACTACGAGCAGTACTTC
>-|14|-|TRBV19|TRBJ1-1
CASSMLGGDTEAFF
TGTGCCAGTAGTATGTTGGGGGGTGACACTGAAGCTTTCTTT
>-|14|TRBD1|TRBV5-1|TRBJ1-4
CASSETGTSEKLFF
TGCGCCAGCAGCGAGACAGGGACTAGTGAAAAACTGTTTTTT
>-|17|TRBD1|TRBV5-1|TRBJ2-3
CASSLAGGRGQGDTQYF
TGCGCCAGCAGCTTGGCTGGGGGCAGGGGGCAGGGAGATACGCAGTATTTT
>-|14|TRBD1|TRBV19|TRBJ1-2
CASRARGQLYGYTF
TGTGCCAGTAGGGCCCGGGGACAGCTGTATGGCTACACCTTC
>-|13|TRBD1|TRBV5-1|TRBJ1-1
CASSPWGTDEAFF
TGCGCCAGCAGCCCATGGGGGACAGATGAAGCTTTCTTT
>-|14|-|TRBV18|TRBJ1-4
CASSPRSTNEKLFF
TGTGCCAGCTCACCACGCAGCACTAATGAAAAACTGTTTTTT
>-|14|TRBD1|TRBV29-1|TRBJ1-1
CSVEARTGSTEAFF
TGCAGCGTTGAAGCACGGACAGGGTCAACTGAAGCTTTCTTT
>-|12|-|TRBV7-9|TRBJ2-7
CASSLAQAKPYF
TGTGCCAGCAGCTTAGCCCAGGCCAAACCGTACTTC
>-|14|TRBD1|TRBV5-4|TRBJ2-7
CASSFGTGVVEQYF
TGTGCCAGCAGCTTTGGGACAGGGGTGGTCGAGCAGTACTTC
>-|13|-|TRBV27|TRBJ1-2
CASSSTSRSGYTF
TGTGCCAGCAGTTCGACCTCAAGGAGTGGCTACACCTTC
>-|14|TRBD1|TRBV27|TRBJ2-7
CASSLWTGAVEQYF
TGTGCCAGCAGTCTTTGGACAGGGGCGGTCGAGCAGTACTTC
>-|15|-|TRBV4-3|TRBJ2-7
CASSLGFGVGYEQYF
TGCGCCAGCAGCCTCGGGTTTGGGGTAGGCTACGAGCAGTACTTC
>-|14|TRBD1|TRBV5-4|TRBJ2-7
CASSIGTGQYEQYF
TGTGCCAGCAGCATAGGGACAGGGCAATACGAGCAGTACTTC
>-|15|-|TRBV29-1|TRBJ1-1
CSAARGWGMNTEAFF
TGCAGCGCTGCGAGGGGATGGGGTATGAACACTGAGGCTTTCTTT
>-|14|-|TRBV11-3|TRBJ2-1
CASRVLQLGNEQFF
TGTGCCAGCAGGGTCCTTCAATTAGGCAATGAGCAGTTCTTC
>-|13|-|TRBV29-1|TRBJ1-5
CSAKGSPNQPQHF
TGCAGCGCGAAAGGGAGCCCCAATCAGCCCCAGCATTTT
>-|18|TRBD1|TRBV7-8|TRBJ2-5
CASSSTDSTGGYRETQYF
TGTGCCAGCAGCTCTACAGATTCGACAGGGGGTTATCGAGAGACCCAGTACTTC
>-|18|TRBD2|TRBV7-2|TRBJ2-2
CASSEPRGARTNTGELFF
TGTGCCAGCAGCGAACCGCGGGGGGCGCGGACGAACACCGGGGAGCTGTTTTTT
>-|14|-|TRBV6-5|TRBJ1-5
CASSRDRIGQPQHF
TGTGCCAGCAGCCGAGACAGGATAGGGCAGCCCCAGCATTTT
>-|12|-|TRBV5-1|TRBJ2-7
CASRRAMYEQYF
TGCGCCAGCAGGAGGGCCATGTACGAGCAGTACTTC
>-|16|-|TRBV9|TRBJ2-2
CASSAQGIGNTGELFF
TGTGCCAGCAGCGCCCAGGGGATTGGAAACACCGGGGAGCTGTTTTTT
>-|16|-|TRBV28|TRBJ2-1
CASNGPRALLGNEQFF
TGTGCCAGCAATGGGCCCCGAGCTCTGCTAGGCAATGAGCAGTTCTTC
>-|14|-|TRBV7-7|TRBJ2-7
CASSPGTFPYEQYF
TGTGCCAGCAGCCCCGGGACATTCCCCTACGAGCAGTACTTC
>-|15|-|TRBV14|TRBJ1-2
CASSLFGTGARGYTF
TGTGCCAGCAGCCTATTTGGCACTGGGGCGAGAGGCTACACCTTC
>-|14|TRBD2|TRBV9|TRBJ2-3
CASSLADSTDTQYF
TGTGCCAGCAGCCTAGCGGATAGCACAGATACGCAGTATTTT
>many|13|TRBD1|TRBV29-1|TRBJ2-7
CSATRGPDYEQYF
TGCAGCGCAACCAGGGGGCCCGACTACGAGCAGTACTTC
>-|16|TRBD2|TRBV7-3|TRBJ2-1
CASSLMSGEVGNEQFF
TGTGCCAGCAGCTTAATGAGCGGGGAGGTGGGCAATGAGCAGTTCTTC
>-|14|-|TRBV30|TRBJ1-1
CAWKAGHRNTEAFF
TGTGCCTGGAAAGCGGGACATCGGAACACTGAAGCTTTCTTT
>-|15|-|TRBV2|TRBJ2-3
CASGLQRVVTDTQYF
TGTGCCAGCGGGCTGCAGCGGGTTGTTACAGATACGCAGTATTTT
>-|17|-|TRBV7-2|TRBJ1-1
CASSLPPTGLMNTEAFF
TGTGCCAGCAGCTTACCGCCGACAGGCCTGATGAACACTGAAGCTTTCTTT
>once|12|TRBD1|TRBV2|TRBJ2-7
CASRDRDYEQYF
TGTGCCAGCAGGGACAGGGACTACGAGCAGTACTTC
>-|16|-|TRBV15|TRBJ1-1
CATSMSFGGRNTEAFF
TGTGCCACCAGCATGTCGTTTGGGGGGCGTAACACTGAAGCTTTCTTT
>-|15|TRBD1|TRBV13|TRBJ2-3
CASSLGGQGGDTQYF
TGTGCCAGCAGCTTAGGGGGACAGGGAGGGGATACGCAGTATTTT
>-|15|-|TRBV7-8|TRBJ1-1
CASSLFGAAGTEAFF
TGTGCCAGCAGCTTATTTGGGGCAGCCGGCACTGAAGCTTTCTTT